This TCR beta chain comes out of a study of ipilimumab plus nivolumab after autologous stem cell transplantation. The wider study: DLBCL patients had primary refractory or relapsed disease. Study results and limitations: Authors suggest TCR repertoire, Treg phenotype and gut microbiota support further study.

Ipilimumab, 1 mg/kg, started 14 to 28 days after autologous transplant. Patients got 3 mg/kg IV nivolumab weeks 1, 4, 7, 10, then biweekly through week 26. Profiling relied on immunoSEQ multiplex PCR, and the TCRdb table lists in-frame clones only, not all of them. The sample carries about 17,000 clones, more than 60% recorded once. This clone has more than one count but fewer than ten. Antigen specificity is unknown. The same CDR3 is also encoded by other DNA sequences in this sample. The receptor was derived from a male donor with diffuse large B-cell lymphoma. Source: PBMCs, taken in a trial of ipilimumab plus nivolumab as post-transplant consolidation.

The CDR3 region has the DNA TGTGCCAGCAGCTTAGGTCTAGCGGGAGGTACAGATACGCAGTATTTT. Amino acids: CASSLGLAGGTDTQYF. This rearrangement joins TRBV7-2 to TRBJ2-3; TRBD2 aligns across 11 bases. V was clipped by 1 base and J by 3 bases; unmatched bases: 3. This CDR3 contains 16 residues. CDR1 is SGHTA and CDR2 is FQGNSA in the germline V gene.